This TCR beta chain was sequenced during a study of T cell responses to AZD1222 COVID-19 vaccine. Clones were read by immunoSEQ multiplex PCR, and TCRdb kept only the in-frame ones, dropping some. The sample has under 200,000 clones, around nine tenths seen once. The CDR3 has 13 residues. Germline V gene lookup returns CDR1 MDHEN and CDR2 SYDVKM. With 7 bases removed from V and 3 bases from J, the gap between germline ends came to 10 bases. Study results and caveats: Vaccination with two AZD1222 doses was followed by a rise in Spike-specific TCR breadth and depth.

Turning to this clone: Its antigen is unknown.

This specimen was peripheral blood, taken 28 days after the second AZD1222 dose. This TCR was sampled from an adult who received the AZD1222 COVID-19 vaccine. The V and J genes are TRBV28 and TRBJ1-5, with D unclear. The CDR3 DNA reads as TGTGCCAGCACCCCGTGGTCCAATCAGCCCCAGCATTTT. It translates to CASTPWSNQPQHF.